This T cell receptor beta chain was retrieved from a study of T cell changes during pregnancy in multiple sclerosis. V was clipped by 3 bases and J by 8 bases, with 13 bases between them. In germline, CDR1 is MNHEY, CDR2 SVGAGI. The CDR3 length is 13 residues. Libraries were prepared by immunoSEQ multiplex PCR; TCRdb keeps only in-frame clonotypes and omits some of them. The sample contains tens of thousands of clones, 92% of which appear only once. This material consisted of peripheral blood, taken before pregnancy. The TCR originated in a female donor with multiple sclerosis, enrolled in a pregnancy study. The chain carries TRBV6-5 and TRBJ1-1, with D possibly being TRBD1 (6 bases). CDR3 DNA: TGTGCCAGCAGTTATATGCCACAGGGCGAAGCTTTCTTT. Protein sequence: CASSYMPQGEAFF.